One and the same sample provided the 2 T cell receptor beta chains below, sequenced in a study of T cells in Graves' hyperthyroidism and ophthalmopathy. Using RNA transcripts as the source, TCR beta CDR3 regions were amplified. First-round RT-PCR with HTBI primers amplified the TCR CDR3 region. TCRdb analysed the multiplex PCR reads with MiXCR anew, one entry per CDR3 protein. The sample includes around 400,000 distinct CDR3 sequences, 15% to 18% of them seen just once. Input material: blood. These receptor sequences come from a woman younger than 30 with Graves' hyperthyroidism that later progressed to Graves' ophthalmopathy.

This clonotype has ten or more counts. The chain links TRBV10-1 to TRBJ2-7; a possible D gene is TRBD1 (6 bases). Germline assignment: CDR1 WNHNN and CDR2 SYGVQD (reference sequence). V was trimmed by 3 bases and J by 3 bases, leaving 18 bases between them. This CDR3 contains 16 residues. The CDR3: CASSDSNRDTIYEQYF. In nucleotides, the CDR3 is TGCGCCAGCAGTGACTCTAACCGGGACACCATCTACGAGCAGTACTTC.

In its sample, this clonotype was seen a few times. V is TRBV27 and J is TRBJ2-7; D is ambiguous. Looked up from germline, CDR1 is MNHEY and CDR2 is SMNVEV (reference sequence). V lost 8 bases and J 2 bases, leaving 7 bases between the germline ends. The length of the CDR3 is 11 residues. The CDR3 loop reads CASGETYEQYF. In DNA, the CDR3 is TGTGCCAGCGGCGAGACCTACGAGCAGTACTTC.